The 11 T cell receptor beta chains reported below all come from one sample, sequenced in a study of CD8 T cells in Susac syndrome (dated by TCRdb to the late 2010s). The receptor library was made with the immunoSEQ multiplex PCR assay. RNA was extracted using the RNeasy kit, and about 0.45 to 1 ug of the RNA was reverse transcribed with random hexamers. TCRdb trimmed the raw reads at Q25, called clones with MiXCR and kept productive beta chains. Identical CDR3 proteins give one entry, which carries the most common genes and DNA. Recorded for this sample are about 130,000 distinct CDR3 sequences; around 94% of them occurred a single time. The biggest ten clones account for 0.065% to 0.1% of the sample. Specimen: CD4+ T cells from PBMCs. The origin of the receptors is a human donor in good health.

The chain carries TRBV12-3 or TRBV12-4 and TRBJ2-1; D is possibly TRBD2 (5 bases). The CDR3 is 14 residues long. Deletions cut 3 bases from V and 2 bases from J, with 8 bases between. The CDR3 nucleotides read TGTGCCAGCAGTTTGAGGGCTACCTACAATGAGCAGTTCTTC. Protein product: CASSLRATYNEQFF.

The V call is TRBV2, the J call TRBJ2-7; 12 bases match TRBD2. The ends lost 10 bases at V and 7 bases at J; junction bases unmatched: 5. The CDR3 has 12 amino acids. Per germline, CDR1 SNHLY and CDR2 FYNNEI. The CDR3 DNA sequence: TGTGCCACCCGACTAGCGGGAGTTGAGCAGTACTTC. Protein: CATRLAGVEQYF.

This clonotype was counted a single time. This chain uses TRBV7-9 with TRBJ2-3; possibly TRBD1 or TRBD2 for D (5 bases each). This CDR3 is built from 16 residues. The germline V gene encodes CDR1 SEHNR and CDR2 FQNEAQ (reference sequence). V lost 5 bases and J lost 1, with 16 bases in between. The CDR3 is CASSGDLAAGTDTQYF. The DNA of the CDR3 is TGTGCCAGCAGCGGGGACCTAGCCGCGGGCACAGATACGCAGTATTTT.

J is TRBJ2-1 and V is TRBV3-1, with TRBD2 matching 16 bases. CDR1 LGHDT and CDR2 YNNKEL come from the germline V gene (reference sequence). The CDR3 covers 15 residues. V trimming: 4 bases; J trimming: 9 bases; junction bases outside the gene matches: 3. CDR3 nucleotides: TGTGCCAGCAGCCGCGGGACTAGCGGGAGGGGTGAGCAGTTCTTC. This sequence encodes CASSRGTSGRGEQFF.

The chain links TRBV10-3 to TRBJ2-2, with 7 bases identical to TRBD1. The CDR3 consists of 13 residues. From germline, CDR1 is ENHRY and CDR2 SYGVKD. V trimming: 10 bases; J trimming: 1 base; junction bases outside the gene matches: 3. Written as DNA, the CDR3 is TGTGCCACTAGGACAGGGAACACCGGGGAGCTGTTTTTT. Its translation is CATRTGNTGELFF.

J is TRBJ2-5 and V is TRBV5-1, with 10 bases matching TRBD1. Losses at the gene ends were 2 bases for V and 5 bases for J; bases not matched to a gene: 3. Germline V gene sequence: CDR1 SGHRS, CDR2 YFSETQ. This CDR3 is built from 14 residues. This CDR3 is CASSLDRGLETQYF. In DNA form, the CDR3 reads TGCGCCAGCAGCTTAGACAGGGGGCTTGAGACCCAGTACTTC.

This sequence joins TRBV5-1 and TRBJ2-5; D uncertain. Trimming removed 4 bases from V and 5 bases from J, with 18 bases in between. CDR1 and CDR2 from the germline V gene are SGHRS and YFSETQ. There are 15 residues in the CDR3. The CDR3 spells CASSPNPPFRETQYF. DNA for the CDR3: TGCGCCAGCAGCCCGAACCCCCCGTTCCGGGAGACCCAGTACTTC.

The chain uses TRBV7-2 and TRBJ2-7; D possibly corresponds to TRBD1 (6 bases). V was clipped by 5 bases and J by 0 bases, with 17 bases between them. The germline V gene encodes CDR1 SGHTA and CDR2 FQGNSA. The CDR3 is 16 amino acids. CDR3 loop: CASSIGQKTGSYEQYF. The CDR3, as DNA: TGTGCCAGCAGCATTGGACAGAAAACTGGCTCCTACGAGCAGTACTTC.

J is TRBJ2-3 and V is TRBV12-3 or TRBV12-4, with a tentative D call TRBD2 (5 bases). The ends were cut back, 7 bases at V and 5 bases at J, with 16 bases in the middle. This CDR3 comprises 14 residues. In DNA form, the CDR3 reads TGTGCCAGCACGGGAAGGAGTTTGGGAGATACGCAGTATTTT. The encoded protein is CASTGRSLGDTQYF.

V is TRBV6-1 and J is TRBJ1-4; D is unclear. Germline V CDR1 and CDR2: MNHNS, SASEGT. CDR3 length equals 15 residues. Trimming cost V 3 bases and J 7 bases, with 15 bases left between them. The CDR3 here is CASSDNTADGEKLFF. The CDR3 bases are TGTGCCAGCAGTGATAATACCGCCGACGGTGAAAAACTGTTTTTT.

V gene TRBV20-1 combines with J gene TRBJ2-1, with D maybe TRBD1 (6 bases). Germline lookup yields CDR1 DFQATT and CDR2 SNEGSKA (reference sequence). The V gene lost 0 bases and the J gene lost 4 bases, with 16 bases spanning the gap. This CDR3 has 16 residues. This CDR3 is CSARDRTGQTYNEQFF. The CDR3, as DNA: TGCAGTGCTAGAGATCGGACGGGACAAACATACAATGAGCAGTTCTTC.